This T cell receptor (beta chain) was documented in a study of blood T cells in healthy people across ages. A J-beta primer mix and a sample-barcoded 5' primer were used in a second PCR of about 7 to 12 cycles. Tags on each cDNA molecule came from a template-switch adaptor with 12 random nucleotides. TCRdb re-called the 5' RACE reads with MiXCR, one entry per CDR3 protein. The sample carries approximately 1,100,000 distinct CDR3 sequences, around 43% recorded once. The germline gives CDR1 SGHDT, CDR2 YYEEEE. V was pared by 3 bases and J by 0 bases, with 19 bases between. The CDR3 spans 19 residues. The sequence derives from a woman aged 55-70 years in good health. Sample: blood. This chain uses TRBV5-6 with TRBJ2-6; the D is unclear. The CDR3 loop is CASSSGGNIFSSGANVLTF. Here the CDR3 DNA reads TGTGCCAGCAGCTCCGGTGGAAACATTTTTAGCTCTGGGGCCAACGTCCTGACTTTC.